The 19 T cell receptor beta chains below were found in one sample sequenced in a study of B cell selection in AIRE deficiency. Some clones are missing from TCRdb's copy, which holds only in-frame ones; the method was immunoSEQ multiplex PCR. The sample lists about 23,000 clones, about 98% occurring once. Sorting defined conventional CD4 T cells as CD4+CD127+. The sequenced sample consisted of conventional CD4+ T cells sorted from PBMCs. These receptors were taken from a human donor with AIRE deficiency.

This clone was detected once. The rearrangement uses TRBV10-3 and TRBJ2-1, with TRBD2 matching over 9 bases. V lost 4 bases and J lost 8; bases outside the gene matches: 12. The CDR3 runs 16 residues. Germline assignment: CDR1 ENHRY and CDR2 SYGVKD. As DNA, the CDR3 is TGTGCCATCAGTGGGCAAGTAGCGGGAGTCCGGGATGAGCAGTTCTTC. Translated: CAISGQVAGVRDEQFF.

This sequence joins TRBV14 and TRBJ1-5; 9 bases fit TRBD1. Germline CDR1 reads SGHDN; CDR2 reads FVKESK. With 1 base clipped from V and 0 bases from J, the junction kept 16 bases outside the gene matches. The CDR3 is 21 amino acids. CDR3 in amino acids: CASSQARDREGALYSNQPQHF. Here the CDR3 DNA reads TGTGCCAGCAGCCAAGCCCGGGACAGGGAGGGGGCTCTCTATAGCAATCAGCCCCAGCATTTT.

The chain couples TRBV6-5 to TRBJ1-5; a weak D match, TRBD1 (6 bases). Germline V gives CDR1 MNHEY, CDR2 SVGAGI. This CDR3 is 11 amino acids long. Trimming took 8 bases from V and 7 from J, leaving 9 bases between them. CDR3 in amino acids: CASGQKQPQHF. DNA of the CDR3: TGTGCCAGCGGACAGAAGCAGCCCCAGCATTTT.

The table lists this clone with a count of one. The gene calls are TRBV7-2 and TRBJ2-5; TRBD1 matches at 7 bases. Germline lookup yields CDR1 SGHTA and CDR2 FQGNSA. The CDR3 totals 15 residues. V gave up 5 bases and J gave up 2 bases; unmatched junction bases: 8. CDR3 DNA sequence: TGTGCCAGCAGCGAAGGACAGGTGGGGCAAGAGACCCAGTACTTC. Protein: CASSEGQVGQETQYF.

This clone was found once. This rearrangement joins TRBV5-5 to TRBJ1-5, with D unclear. This CDR3 contains 14 residues. V lost 0 bases and J 7 bases, leaving 11 bases between the germline ends. The germline CDR1 and CDR2 sequences are SGHKS and YYEKEE (reference sequence). CDR3 DNA sequence: TGTGCCAGCAGCTTGGACCTCCCTGGCCAGCCCCAGCATTTT. As protein: CASSLDLPGQPQHF.

The rearrangement uses TRBV7-9 and TRBJ2-7, with D possibly TRBD2 on 5 matching bases. The germline V gene encodes CDR1 SEHNR and CDR2 FQNEAQ (reference sequence). V was cut by 5 bases and J by 3 bases, with 14 bases left in between. This CDR3 has 14 amino acids. The CDR3 here is CASSTRGPVYEQYF. DNA for the CDR3: TGTGCCAGCAGCACCAGAGGGCCAGTCTACGAGCAGTACTTC.

V gene TRBV28 combines with J gene TRBJ2-7, with 8 nucleotides matching TRBD2. V trimming: 6 bases; J trimming: 1 base; junction bases outside the gene matches: 11. The CDR3 extends over 16 amino acids. The germline CDR1 and CDR2 sequences are MDHEN and SYDVKM. CDR3 protein: CASSPPAGGGSYEQYF. The CDR3 region has the DNA TGTGCCAGCAGCCCCCCCGCGGGGGGAGGTTCCTACGAGCAGTACTTC.

The V and J genes are TRBV6-1 and TRBJ2-5; D might be TRBD2 (6 bases). V lost 7 bases and J 2 bases, leaving 17 bases between the germline ends. CDR1 and CDR2 from the germline V gene are MNHNS and SASEGT. This CDR3 is 15 amino acids long. The DNA of the CDR3 is TGTGCCAGCACTGGTGGCGGGACCGTACAAGAGACCCAGTACTTC. Translating it yields CASTGGGTVQETQYF.

The chain combines TRBV28 with TRBJ2-3; D uncertain. The CDR3 loop spans 13 amino acids. With 8 bases removed from V and 1 base from J, the gap between germline ends came to 10 bases. Germline V CDR1 and CDR2: MDHEN, SYDVKM. This CDR3 reads CASRRQGTDTQYF. CDR3 nucleotides: TGTGCCAGCCGTAGACAAGGCACAGATACGCAGTATTTT.

This rearrangement joins TRBV30 to TRBJ1-6; 8 bases are shared with TRBD1. Germline V gene data show CDR1 as GTSNPN and CDR2 as SVGIG (reference sequence). The CDR3 consists of 13 residues. J lost 9 bases, V lost 7 bases, and 8 bases had no gene match. CDR3: CASLGTGRSPLHF. The CDR3 nucleotides are TGTGCCTCACTCGGGACAGGACGTTCACCCCTCCACTTT.

The chain links TRBV6-5 to TRBJ2-2, with a possible D match to TRBD2 (5 bases). The CDR3 loop spans 15 amino acids. Per germline, CDR1 MNHEY and CDR2 SVGAGI. V lost 0 bases and J 5 bases, leaving 10 bases between the germline ends. The CDR3 DNA reads as TGTGCCAGCAGTTACTCGCACTCGGGGACCGGGGAGCTGTTTTTT. Translated, it gives CASSYSHSGTGELFF.

This rearrangement joins TRBV29-1 to TRBJ2-2; 9 bases are shared with TRBD2. The CDR3 totals 15 residues. Per germline, CDR1 SQVTM and CDR2 ANQGSEA. The J segment lost 8 bases and the V segment lost 6 bases, leaving 13 bases of the junction unmatched. This CDR3 reads CSVDLSGSGPGELFF. CDR3 in DNA: TGCAGCGTGGATCTTAGCGGGAGTGGTCCGGGGGAGCTGTTTTTT.

This chain joins TRBV30 and TRBJ1-1, with 7 nucleotides matching TRBD1. J gave up 0 bases and V 5 bases, and 3 bases lay outside the gene matches. The length of the CDR3 is 13 residues. Germline assignment: CDR1 GTSNPN and CDR2 SVGIG (reference sequence). The CDR3 nucleotides read TGTGCCTGGGGGGGACAGATGAACACTGAAGCTTTCTTT. The encoded protein is CAWGGQMNTEAFF.

The V gene is TRBV6-4, the J gene TRBJ2-1; perhaps TRBD2 as D (5 bases). CDR1 MRHNA and CDR2 SNTAGT come from the germline V gene. This CDR3 region has 14 residues. The CDR3 DNA is TGTGGCCCCCTTCAAAGCCGGGAAAAAAATGAGCAGTTCTTC. Its protein product is CGPLQSREKNEQFF.

The V and J genes are TRBV5-6 and TRBJ2-1; 10 nucleotides agree with TRBD1. This CDR3 has 13 amino acids. Germline trimming cut 4 bases from V and 6 bases from J; bases unmatched to any gene: 1. In germline, CDR1 is SGHDT, CDR2 YYEEEE. This CDR3 reads CASSRDRGNEQFF. CDR3 coding DNA: TGTGCCAGCAGCCGGGACAGGGGCAATGAGCAGTTCTTC.

The rearrangement links TRBV10-3 to TRBJ2-7; D remains ambiguous. This CDR3 spans 15 amino acids. Per the germline V gene, CDR1 is ENHRY and CDR2 is SYGVKD. The V end was cut by 0 bases, the J end by 0 bases, with 9 bases between. The CDR3 coding sequence is TGTGCCATCAGTGAGTCCGGCAGGAGCTCCTACGAGCAGTACTTC. It is translated as CAISESGRSSYEQYF.

The chain is built from TRBV28 and TRBJ1-5; D may be TRBD1 (5 bases). The CDR3 extends over 14 amino acids. The V end was cut by 7 bases, the J end by 4 bases, with 14 bases between. Germline-derived CDR1 and CDR2 are MDHEN and SYDVKM. The CDR3 region has the DNA TGTGCCAGCACCTTAGGGACGGTGAATCAGCCCCAGCATTTT. Its translation: CASTLGTVNQPQHF.

The chain carries TRBV18 and TRBJ2-7; TRBD2 matches 9 bases. J gave up 0 bases and V 2 bases, and 2 bases lay outside the gene matches. The V gene's germline CDR1 is KGHSH and CDR2 LQKENI. The CDR3 spans 15 residues. This CDR3 reads CASSPSSGSSYEQYF. The CDR3 DNA sequence: TGTGCCAGCTCACCAAGTAGCGGGAGCTCCTACGAGCAGTACTTC. Full variable domain (missing parts from reference TRBV18 and TRBJ2-7): NAGVMQNPRHLVRRRGQEARLRCSPMKGHSHVYWYRQLPEEGLKFMVYLQKENIIDESGMPKERFSAEFPKEGPSILRIQQVVRGDSAAYFCASSPSSGSSYEQYFGPGTRLTVT.

This chain uses TRBV28 with TRBJ2-5, with unresolved D. Deletions cut 1 base from V and 5 bases from J, with 11 bases between. The CDR3 runs to 14 residues. From germline, CDR1 is MDHEN and CDR2 SYDVKM. CDR3 nucleotide sequence: TGTGCCAGCAGTTTATTGTCTGTATCTGAGACCCAGTACTTC. Translating it yields CASSLLSVSETQYF.